The 8 T cell receptor beta chains below all came from one sample that was sequenced in a study of T cell repertoires in cytomegalovirus infection. Each CDR3 protein gets one entry after TCRdb re-called the reads with MiXCR. The repertoire holds hundreds of thousands of distinct CDR3 sequences, 20% to 25% seen once, with 8% in the top ten. The source material was CD8+ T cells from PBMCs. The receptors derive from a human donor in good health (CMV status not recorded). Some clones in this sample may be carry-over from other donors' samples.

As for this clonotype: It may be a read error: a sequence one base away is much more abundant. The chain recombines TRBV6-2 or TRBV6-3 with TRBJ1-2; TRBD1 agrees at 9 bases. After removal of 4 bases from V and 2 bases from J, the junction contained 2 bases not matched to a gene. Germline V gene data show CDR1 as MNHEY and CDR2 as SVGEGT. The CDR3 is 14 residues long. For the CDR3, the DNA is TGTGCCAGCAGTTGGGACAGGGTGAACTATGGCTACACCTTC. This translates into CASSWDRVNYGYTF.

The chain links TRBV14 to TRBJ2-5; 9 bases line up with TRBD2. The CDR3 consists of 13 residues. Germline values: CDR1 SGHDN, CDR2 FVKESK. J lost 3 bases, V lost 6 bases, and 2 bases had no gene match. CDR3 coding DNA: TGTGCCAGCAGGTCTAGCGGGGAAGAGACCCAGTACTTC. Translating gives CASRSSGEETQYF.

Remarks on this clonotype: A much larger clone lies one base from this, so it may be a read error. The chain recombines TRBV7-2 with TRBJ1-5; D is unresolved. Germline CDR1 and CDR2: SGHTA and FQGNSA. The V end was cut by 4 bases, the J end by 1 base, with 5 bases between. The CDR3 totals 13 residues. Here the CDR3 DNA reads TGTACCAGCAGCTCGGACAGCAATCAGCCCCAGCATTTT. Its protein product is CTSSSDSNQPQHF.

At least ten counts were recorded for this clonotype. This chain connects TRBV7-2 to TRBJ1-5; D ambiguous. Germline V CDR1 and CDR2: SGHTA, FQGNSA. V was trimmed by 0 bases and J by 0 bases, leaving 9 bases between them. The CDR3 totals 16 residues. The CDR3 spells CASSLAGRYSNQPQHF. DNA of the CDR3: TGTGCCAGCAGCTTAGCGGGGAGGTATAGCAATCAGCCCCAGCATTTT.

CDR3 region: CASSLGGSPNYGYTF. CDR3 in DNA: TGTGCCAGCAGCTTAGGTGGGAGCCCTAACTATGGCTACACCTTC. The genes are TRBV7-9 and TRBJ1-2, with D unclear. This CDR3 spans 15 amino acids. Per the germline V gene, CDR1 is SEHNR and CDR2 is FQNEAQ (reference sequence). The V and J ends lost 1 base and 0 bases respectively, with 9 bases between them.

In DNA form, the CDR3 reads TGTGCCAGCAGGGGCACTCCGAACACCGGGGAGCTGTTTTTT. Its protein product is CASRGTPNTGELFF. The gene calls are TRBV7-9 and TRBJ2-2, with D hard to call. CDR1 SEHNR and CDR2 FQNEAQ come from the germline V gene (reference sequence). This CDR3 has 14 amino acids. Trimming stripped 6 bases from V and 0 bases from J, with 8 bases between.

This clonotype was seen a few times. The chain combines TRBV29-1 with TRBJ2-7; 7 bases match TRBD1. V lost 2 bases to trimming and J lost 0 bases; unmatched junction nucleotides: 4. CDR1 is SQVTM and CDR2 is ANQGSEA in the germline V gene. CDR3 length equals 14 residues. In DNA form, the CDR3 reads TGCAGCGTTGAAACAGGGGAGTTCTCCTACGAGCAGTACGTC. Protein sequence: CSVETGEFSYEQYV.

The V call is TRBV28, the J call TRBJ1-5, with D uncertain. The CDR3 totals 13 residues. The V end was cut by 3 bases, the J end by 5 bases, with 8 bases between. In germline, CDR1 is MDHEN, CDR2 SYDVKM. Written as DNA, the CDR3 is TGTGCCAGCAGTTTCTCTTCCTATCAGCCCCAGCATTTT. Protein sequence: CASSFSSYQPQHF.